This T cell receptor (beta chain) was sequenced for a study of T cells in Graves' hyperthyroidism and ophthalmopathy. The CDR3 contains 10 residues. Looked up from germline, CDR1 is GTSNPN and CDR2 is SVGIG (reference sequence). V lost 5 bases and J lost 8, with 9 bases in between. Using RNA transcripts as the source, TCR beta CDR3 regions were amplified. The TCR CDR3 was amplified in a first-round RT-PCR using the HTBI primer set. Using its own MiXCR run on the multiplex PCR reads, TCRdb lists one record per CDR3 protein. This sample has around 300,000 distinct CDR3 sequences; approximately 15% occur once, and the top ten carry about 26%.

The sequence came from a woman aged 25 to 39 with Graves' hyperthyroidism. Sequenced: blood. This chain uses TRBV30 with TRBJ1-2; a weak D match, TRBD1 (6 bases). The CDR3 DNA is TGTGCCTGGGGGGGGCGAGGCTACACCTTC. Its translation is CAWGGRGYTF. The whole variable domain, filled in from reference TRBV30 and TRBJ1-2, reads SQTIHQWPATLVQPVGSPLSLECTVEGTSNPNLYWYRQAAGRGLQLLFYSVGIGQISSEVPQNLSASRPQDRQFILSSKKLLLSDSGFYLCAWGGRGYTFGSGTRLTVV.